This T cell receptor (beta chain) was recorded in a study of cytomegalovirus exposure and HLA in healthy donors. This clone was counted between two and nine times. Germline V lookup: CDR1 SGHDN, CDR2 FVKESK. V lost 5 bases, J lost 5 bases, and 2 bases stayed unmatched. CDR3 length: 14 residues. Researchers ran the PCR with 60 Vbeta and 13 Jbeta primers. Only in-frame clones appear in the TCRdb table, and some are missing; sequencing was by immunoSEQ multiplex PCR. This table holds roughly 110,000 clones, over 55% found once. The chain combines TRBV14 with TRBJ2-1, with 11 bases matching TRBD2. Sequencing input: PBMCs. The sequence derives from a female donor in good health and CMV-seronegative. The CDR3 protein is CASSWGLADNEQFF. CDR3 DNA: TGTGCCAGCAGCTGGGGACTAGCGGACAATGAGCAGTTCTTC.